This TCR beta chain was sequenced in a study of blood T cell repertoires in COVID-19. Study-level information: Sources were T cells, B-cell-depleted T cells, or PBMCs; the material itself was cDNA or gDNA.

Trimming took 5 bases from V and 5 from J; bases not matched to a gene: 9. In germline, CDR1 is MDHEN, CDR2 SYDVKM. The CDR3 covers 15 residues. Per the original data handling: Estimation of nucleated cell counts was performed using reference gene primer amplification. Produced via immunoSEQ multiplex PCR; TCRdb's table is partial and in-frame only. From that table come the V and J calls and clone size; the DNA was used to work out D and trimming. The sample carries about 180,000 clones, 70% to 90% recorded once. This TCR came from a man aged 55 to 70 with acute or convalescent COVID-19. The chain combines TRBV28 with TRBJ2-7, with 10 bases that match TRBD1. The sample consisted of peripheral blood. The CDR3 DNA reads as TGTGCCAGCAGTAGTTTAGGGACAGGGGTCCACGAGCAGTACTTC. Its translation is CASSSLGTGVHEQYF.